The 23 T cell receptor beta chains in this list originate from one sample, sequenced in a study of response to subunit inactivated influenza vaccine (dated by TCRdb to between 2018 and 2020). To prepare the library, RT-PCR was applied. Sequenced on an Illumina HiSeq 2500. The raw public data were reprocessed by TCRdb itself: fastp quality trimming at Q25, MiXCR clonotype calling, in-frame beta chains only. CDR3 protein sequences are deduplicated, and each keeps its most common genes and DNA. This sample lists under 550,000 distinct CDR3 sequences; approximately 6.9% were detected once. Jointly, the top ten make up 13% of the sample. This specimen was PBMCs from blood, taken about 24 months after vaccination. Receptors were obtained from a man aged 50 to 69 who received an inactivated influenza vaccine. Donor details come from another sample of the same person, matched by shared clones.

This clonotype was counted a few times. The chain carries TRBV2 and TRBJ2-2; maybe TRBD1 (5 bases). Germline CDR1 SNHLY, CDR2 FYNNEI. The CDR3 runs 13 residues. Trimming removed 5 bases at V and 8 bases at J, with 12 bases between. This CDR3 is CASSPDIPGELFF. CDR3 coding DNA: TGTGCCAGCAGTCCGGACATTCCAGGGGAGCTGTTTTTT. The full variable domain, its missing parts supplied by reference TRBV2 and TRBJ2-2, is EPEVTQTPSHQVTQMGQEVILRCVPISNHLYFYWYRQILGQKVEFLVSFYNNEISEKSEIFDDQFSVERPDGSNFTLKIRSTKLEDSAMYFCASSPDIPGELFFGEGSRLTVL.

There are a few counts of this clonotype. In nucleotides, the CDR3 is TGTGCCAGCAGTTTAATAGGACGGCCACTGTACTTC. It codes for CASSLIGRPLYF. The rearrangement joins TRBV28 to TRBJ2-7; D ambiguous. CDR3 length: 12 residues. Per germline, CDR1 MDHEN and CDR2 SYDVKM. Trimming cost V 2 bases and J 12 bases, with 14 bases left between them.

This clonotype was counted a few times. V and J are TRBV4-1 and TRBJ1-4; D not resolved. The CDR3 has 14 amino acids. Trimming left V 3 bases short and J 8 bases short, with 13 bases between. Germline V gene lookup returns CDR1 MGHRA and CDR2 YSYEKL. Written as DNA, the CDR3 is TGCGCCAGCAGCCAGGGTAGGGCTGGGGAAAAACTGTTTTTT. This encodes CASSQGRAGEKLFF.

The chain joins TRBV6-1 to TRBJ2-5; 8 nucleotides align to TRBD2. The CDR3 contains 17 residues. J was trimmed by 1 base and V by 6 bases; bases with no gene match: 13. Germline values: CDR1 MNHNS, CDR2 SASEGT. The CDR3 reads CASRPTDKRGPQETQYF. The CDR3 DNA reads TGTGCCAGCAGGCCCACAGATAAGCGGGGGCCCCAAGAGACCCAGTACTTC.

This clonotype was observed many times. The V call is TRBV11-2, the J call TRBJ2-5; 9 nucleotides match TRBD2. The CDR3 spans 14 residues. V shed 2 bases and J 5 bases; nucleotides not matched to a gene: 3. Per the germline V gene, CDR1 is SGHAT and CDR2 is FQNNGV. CDR3 nucleotides: TGTGCCAGCAGCTTAATAGCGGGGGCTGAGACCCAGTACTTC. Translating it yields CASSLIAGAETQYF.

V gene TRBV24-1 combines with J gene TRBJ2-1, with D unclear. V shed 0 bases and J shed 7 bases, with 3 bases lying between them. CDR1 and CDR2 from the germline V gene are KGHDR and SFDVKD. The CDR3 consists of 12 residues. The CDR3 DNA sequence: TGTGCCACCAGTGATTTGGGAAATGAGCAGTTCTTC. It yields the protein CATSDLGNEQFF.

Only a few counts were recorded for this clonotype. This chain links TRBV5-6 with TRBJ2-7; D might be TRBD1 (7 bases). Trimming cost V 2 bases and J 4 bases, with 19 bases left between them. Germline V gene data show CDR1 as SGHDT and CDR2 as YYEEEE. The CDR3 is 16 amino acids. The CDR3 protein is CASSFGGYRGWYEQYF. In nucleotides, the CDR3 is TGTGCCAGCAGCTTTGGGGGGTACAGGGGCTGGTACGAGCAGTACTTC. Using reference TRBV5-6 and TRBJ2-7 for the parts outside the CDR3, the full variable domain is DAGVTQSPTHLIKTRGQQVTLRCSPKSGHDTVSWYQQALGQGPQFIFQYYEEEERQRGNFPDRFSGHQFPNYSSELNVNALLLGDSALYLCASSFGGYRGWYEQYFGPGTRLTVT.

This clonotype has just a few counts. The chain is built from TRBV19 and TRBJ2-5; 7 bases fit TRBD1. With 6 bases clipped from V and 1 base from J, the junction kept 5 bases outside the gene matches. CDR3 length equals 14 residues. Germline-derived CDR1 and CDR2 are LNHDA and SQIVND (reference sequence). This CDR3 is CASSKTGLQETQYF. CDR3 sequence (DNA): TGTGCCAGTAGCAAGACAGGGCTCCAAGAGACCCAGTACTTC. Full variable domain (remainder filled in from reference TRBV19 and TRBJ2-5): DGGITQSPKYLFRKEGQNVTLSCEQNLNHDAMYWYRQDPGQGLRLIYYSQIVNDFQKGDIAEGYSVSREKKESFPLTVTSAQKNPTAFYLCASSKTGLQETQYFGPGTRLLVL.

This clonotype was found a few times. The chain is built from TRBV24-1 and TRBJ1-4; tentative D call: TRBD1 (5 bases). CDR3 length: 14 amino acids. V was trimmed by 7 bases and J by 10 bases, leaving 18 bases between them. Germline CDR1 and CDR2: KGHDR and SFDVKD. CDR3: CATRSGERGGKLFF. CDR3 coding DNA: TGTGCCACCAGGTCGGGGGAGAGAGGAGGAAAACTGTTTTTT.

This clonotype has a count of ten or more. The V call is TRBV20-1, the J call TRBJ1-2; no definite D call. The germline V gene encodes CDR1 DFQATT and CDR2 SNEGSKA (reference sequence). This CDR3 region has 15 residues. V lost 4 bases to trimming and J lost 3 bases, with 18 bases between them. This CDR3 is CSATSTGLPYYGYTF. The CDR3 DNA sequence: TGCAGTGCTACCAGTACGGGATTACCCTACTATGGCTACACCTTC.

The V call is TRBV27, the J call TRBJ2-1; 8 bases are shared with TRBD2. The CDR3 totals 14 residues. Germline-derived CDR1 and CDR2 are MNHEY and SMNVEV (reference sequence). V shed 5 bases and J 13 bases; nucleotides not matched to a gene: 13. The CDR3 bases are TGTGCCAGCAGTCGAACCGGGACTAGTTTGGAACAGTTCTTC. Translation: CASSRTGTSLEQFF.

This clonotype was observed a few times. The chain uses TRBV4-3 and TRBJ2-7; tentatively, D is TRBD1 or TRBD2 (5 bases each). The CDR3 runs to 16 residues. Germline V CDR1 and CDR2: LGHNA, YSLEER. V lost 1 base, J lost 4 bases, and 17 bases lay in between. This CDR3 is CASSQGVIGTQYEQYF. CDR3 nucleotides: TGCGCCAGCAGCCAAGGAGTAATCGGGACGCAGTACGAGCAGTACTTC.

The chain recombines TRBV25-1 with TRBJ2-5, with 9 nucleotides matching TRBD2. There are 15 residues in the CDR3. The J segment lost 5 bases and the V segment lost 6 bases, leaving 10 bases of the junction unmatched. The germline CDR1 and CDR2 sequences are MGHDK and SYGVNS. This CDR3 reads CASRAAGGPGETQYF. DNA of the CDR3: TGTGCCAGCAGGGCCGCGGGGGGGCCGGGGGAGACCCAGTACTTC.

This clonotype showed up many times. V usage is TRBV7-9 and J usage is TRBJ2-1; the D is unclear. Trimming took off 2 bases at V and 4 bases at J, with 9 bases between the two ends. CDR1 is SEHNR and CDR2 is FQNEAQ in the germline V gene (reference sequence). The CDR3 runs 14 residues. The CDR3 sequence: CASSLNGRYNEQFF. The CDR3, as DNA: TGTGCCAGCAGCTTAAACGGCAGGTACAATGAGCAGTTCTTC. Complete variable domain (other parts from reference TRBV7-9 and TRBJ2-1): DTGVSQNPRHKITKRGQNVTFRCDPISEHNRLYWYRQTLGQGPEFLTYFQNEAQLEKSRLLSDRFSAERPKGSFSTLEIQRTEQGDSAMYLCASSLNGRYNEQFFGPGTRLTVL.

This clonotype appeared a few times. This chain joins TRBV15 and TRBJ1-2, with D possibly being TRBD1 (5 bases). From germline, CDR1 is LNHNV and CDR2 YYDKDF (reference sequence). The CDR3 length is 14 residues. Trimming removed 0 bases at V and 4 bases at J, with 9 bases between. CDR3 in DNA: TGTGCCACCAGCAGAGAGGGACCTACCTATGGCTACACCTTC. It translates to CATSREGPTYGYTF.

The V and J genes are TRBV10-3 and TRBJ2-5; D perhaps matches TRBD2 (5 bases). Deletions cut 4 bases from V and 5 bases from J, with 11 bases between. The CDR3 spans 13 residues. Germline CDR1 and CDR2: ENHRY and SYGVKD. CDR3 DNA: TGTGCCATCAGTGGAGCGGCCGCGGAGACCCAGTACTTC. Translation gives CAISGAAAETQYF.

The sample holds many counts of this clonotype. The chain uses TRBV6-2 or TRBV6-3 and TRBJ2-3; 7 bases match TRBD2. CDR3 length: 15 amino acids. Germline lookup yields CDR1 MNHEY and CDR2 SVGEGT. The trim removed 5 bases at V and 3 bases at J, leaving 8 bases unmatched. The CDR3: CASSPRAGRTDTQYF. The CDR3 nucleotides read TGTGCCAGCAGTCCCCGAGCGGGGAGAACAGATACGCAGTATTTT.

This clonotype was counted at least ten times. The chain uses TRBV7-9 and TRBJ1-2; D might be TRBD1 (5 bases). CDR1 and CDR2 from the germline V gene are SEHNR and FQNEAQ (reference sequence). The V end lost 2 bases, the J end lost 5 bases, and 15 bases lay between the germline ends. CDR3 size: 15 residues. CDR3: CASSLLRQTEYGYTF. The DNA for the CDR3 is TGTGCCAGCAGCTTATTGAGACAGACCGAGTATGGCTACACCTTC.

This clonotype was counted only a few times. V gene TRBV29-1 combines with J gene TRBJ2-1; D is perhaps TRBD1 or TRBD2 (6 bases each). Trimming cost V 6 bases and J 10 bases, with 28 bases left between them. The CDR3 length is 16 residues. Germline V gene sequence: CDR1 SQVTM, CDR2 ANQGSEA. This chain's CDR3 is CSVFSGGLKLGGEQFF. The CDR3 DNA is TGCAGCGTCTTTTCTGGGGGGCTCAAACTGGGGGGAGAGCAGTTCTTC.

The chain is built from TRBV4-2 and TRBJ1-2; 8 nucleotides align to TRBD1. The ends lost 4 bases at V and 0 bases at J; junction bases unmatched: 16. CDR1 and CDR2 (germline): LGHNA, YNFKEQ. This CDR3 has 19 amino acids. The CDR3 here is CASSRDGTGQDLANYGYTF. The CDR3 DNA reads TGTGCCAGCAGCCGAGATGGGACAGGTCAGGATCTTGCTAACTATGGCTACACCTTC.

This clonotype was seen once. V gene TRBV6-1 combines with J gene TRBJ1-2; no clear D. The CDR3 spans 13 residues. V was trimmed by 6 bases and J by 2 bases, leaving 10 bases between them. In germline, CDR1 is MNHNS, CDR2 SASEGT. DNA of the CDR3: TGTGCCAGCAGGACGGGTATCAACTATGGCTACACCTTC. Amino acid sequence: CASRTGINYGYTF.

At least ten counts were recorded for this clonotype. The gene calls are TRBV20-1 and TRBJ1-4; 10 bases are shared with TRBD1. Germline CDR1 and CDR2: DFQATT and SNEGSKA (reference sequence). Trimming cost V 1 base and J 5 bases; bases outside gene matches: 7. This CDR3 region has 16 residues. CDR3 sequence (DNA): TGCAGTGCTAGAGGCAATAGGGGACAGGGGAATGAAAAACTGTTTTTT. Protein sequence: CSARGNRGQGNEKLFF.

Concerning this clonotype itself: A much larger clone lies one base from this, so it may be a read error. The rearrangement uses TRBV5-6 and TRBJ2-7; either TRBD1 or TRBD2 may supply D (5 bases each). The CDR3 is 14 residues long. Germline CDR1 is SGHDT and CDR2 is YYEEEE. Trimming shortened V by 1 base and J by 2 bases, and 10 bases separated the two germline ends. The CDR3 nucleotides read TGTGCCAGCAGCTTGTGGGACGGGACCTACGAGCAGTACTTC. This translates into CASSLWDGTYEQYF.